This T cell receptor beta chain was identified during a study of shared T cell receptors in the human thymus. TCRdb keeps only in-frame clones here, not all; method: immunoSEQ multiplex PCR. The top ten hold roughly 0.013% of the sample, which has roughly 550,000 clones, about 80% seen once. The CDR3 is 13 amino acids. V lost 6 bases and J lost 2, with 10 bases in between. CDR1 SNHLY and CDR2 FYNNEI come from the germline V gene. The sample was also reused in another study, on human thymus T cells. That report notes: It was healthy Finnish infants having corrective surgery for congenital heart defects who were the donors. During corrective heart surgery, resections were taken, and the thymus tissue came from them. Seemingly biased V and J gene usage marked thymic and blood repertoires. Related research examined unrelated individuals and reported that their thymic repertoires overlapped highly.

This clonotype originated in a boy under two years old with a congenital heart defect. Material: thymocytes. This chain links TRBV2 with TRBJ1-2, with D maybe TRBD1 (5 bases). This CDR3 reads CASRQAANYGYTF. DNA for the CDR3: TGTGCCAGCAGACAGGCCGCCAACTATGGCTACACCTTC.